Listed here are 32 T cell receptor beta chains from one sample, sequenced in a study of T cells in Graves' hyperthyroidism and ophthalmopathy. Regions amplified from RNA transcripts were the TCR beta CDR3 regions. A first-round RT-PCR of the TCR CDR3 used the HTBI primer set. TCRdb re-called the multiplex PCR reads with MiXCR, one entry per CDR3 protein. The table includes about 560,000 distinct CDR3 sequences, 16% detected once. Sequencing was performed on blood. Receptors originate from a woman in her late teens or twenties with Graves' hyperthyroidism.

This clonotype has a single count. A much larger clone lies one base from this, so it may be a read error. The chain has TRBV12-3 or TRBV12-4 and TRBJ2-1; D is uncertain. V was pared by 11 bases and J by 0 bases, with 14 bases between. The CDR3 contains 14 residues. The CDR3 bases are TGTGCCGGTTGCGCGGACGGCTCCTACAATGAGCAGTTCTTC. Translating gives CAGCADGSYNEQFF.

V gene TRBV20-1 combines with J gene TRBJ2-7; maybe TRBD2 (6 bases). The CDR3 consists of 14 residues. The germline V and J ends were trimmed by 1 base and 6 bases, with 16 bases remaining between them. Germline V gene lookup returns CDR1 DFQATT and CDR2 SNEGSKA (reference sequence). The CDR3 nucleotides read TGCAGTGCTAGAGTAGGGCTAGCGAACAGCGAGCAGTACTTC. Residues: CSARVGLANSEQYF.

This clonotype was picked up many times. The rearrangement uses TRBV6-1 and TRBJ1-2, with unresolved D. CDR1 is MNHNS, CDR2 SASEGT, per germline. V was cut by 1 base and J by 7 bases, with 16 bases left in between. The CDR3 is 15 amino acids. The CDR3 reads CASSEGAPSLFGYTF. The CDR3 DNA follows: TGTGCCAGCAGTGAAGGAGCTCCTTCCCTCTTTGGCTACACCTTC.

This clonotype appeared many times. The chain carries TRBV2 and TRBJ2-7, with 8 bases matching TRBD1. J lost 2 bases, V lost 6 bases, and 9 bases had no gene match. The CDR3 covers 15 residues. Germline V lookup: CDR1 SNHLY, CDR2 FYNNEI. Here the CDR3 DNA reads TGTGCCAGCAGCGCAAGGGACAGGCAGGCCTACGAGCAGTACTTC. Translated, it gives CASSARDRQAYEQYF. The whole variable domain, remainder taken from reference TRBV2 and TRBJ2-7, is EPEVTQTPSHQVTQMGQEVILRCVPISNHLYFYWYRQILGQKVEFLVSFYNNEISEKSEIFDDQFSVERPDGSNFTLKIRSTKLEDSAMYFCASSARDRQAYEQYFGPGTRLTVT.

The J gene is TRBJ2-1, the V gene TRBV20-1; weak D call: TRBD2 (6 bases). The germline gives CDR1 DFQATT, CDR2 SNEGSKA (reference sequence). CDR3 length: 13 amino acids. The CDR3 coding sequence is TGCTCAACGGGGCAGGGAGGCCCCAATGAGCAGTTCTTC. Translation: CSTGQGGPNEQFF.

This clonotype was detected ten times or more. The chain uses TRBV2 and TRBJ1-3; no firm D call. The V gene lost 4 bases and the J gene lost 4 bases, with 11 bases spanning the gap. The CDR3 has 14 amino acids. The germline gives CDR1 SNHLY, CDR2 FYNNEI. This CDR3 reads CASSGRGEGNTIYF. The DNA for the CDR3 is TGTGCCAGCAGTGGACGAGGAGAAGGAAACACCATATATTTT. Looking up the rest from reference TRBV2 and TRBJ1-3 gives the full variable domain: EPEVTQTPSHQVTQMGQEVILRCVPISNHLYFYWYRQILGQKVEFLVSFYNNEISEKSEIFDDQFSVERPDGSNFTLKIRSTKLEDSAMYFCASSGRGEGNTIYFGEGSWLTVV.

Remarks on this clonotype: At one boundary the junction diverges from the germline segment, which might be a read error. The chain couples TRBV3-1 to TRBJ2-1; the D call may be TRBD1 or TRBD2 (6 bases each). Germline V CDR1 and CDR2: LGHDT, YNNKEL (reference sequence). There are 14 residues in the CDR3. The CDR3 sequence is CTSTRGGTYNEQFF. In nucleotides, the CDR3 is TGTACCAGCACCCGAGGGGGGACGTACAATGAGCAGTTCTTC.

This clonotype occurred a few times. V is TRBV20-1 and J is TRBJ2-1; D is possibly TRBD2 (6 bases). The length of the CDR3 is 17 residues. V was pared by 3 bases and J by 0 bases, with 18 bases between. The germline V gene has CDR1 DFQATT and CDR2 SNEGSKA (reference sequence). This CDR3 reads CSASKNRAGSSYNEQFF. The DNA for the CDR3 is TGCAGTGCTAGTAAGAATAGGGCGGGAAGCTCCTACAATGAGCAGTTCTTC.

The V gene is TRBV7-2, the J gene TRBJ2-7; the D is unclear. The CDR3 length is 15 residues. V lost 1 base to trimming and J lost 0 bases, with 10 bases between them. Germline V gene sequence: CDR1 SGHTA, CDR2 FQGNSA. CDR3 bases: TGTGCCAGCAGCTTAGAGTCAGGTGACTCCTACGAGCAGTACTTC. As protein: CASSLESGDSYEQYF.

The chain uses TRBV20-1 and TRBJ1-5; D remains ambiguous. The CDR3 is made up of 14 amino acids. Trimming cost V 3 bases and J 9 bases, with 18 bases left between them. CDR1 DFQATT and CDR2 SNEGSKA come from the germline V gene (reference sequence). The CDR3 DNA is TGCAGTGCTAGCGACGGTTACCCCCTCGGGCCCCAGCATTTT. Protein sequence: CSASDGYPLGPQHF.

This clonotype was seen only a few times. V gene TRBV6-2 or TRBV6-3 combines with J gene TRBJ1-2; D is perhaps TRBD1 (5 bases). The CDR3 contains 17 residues. Germline lookup yields CDR1 MNHEY and CDR2 SVGEGT. Between the trimmed V and J ends, which lost 1 base and 4 bases, there was a span of 19 bases. CDR3 sequence: CASSYLDKVWAPYGYTF. The CDR3 nucleotides read TGTGCCAGCAGTTACTTGGACAAGGTTTGGGCTCCCTATGGCTACACCTTC.

This clonotype appeared a single time. This chain connects TRBV11-3 to TRBJ2-3; no clear D gene. Per the germline V gene, CDR1 is SGHNT and CDR2 is YENEEA. Trimming took off 8 bases at V and 10 bases at J, with 16 bases between the two ends. This CDR3 region has 12 residues. CDR3 in DNA: TGTGCCAGCGTTCCTGGGTCCGCGGCGCAGTATTTT. It codes for CASVPGSAAQYF.

The chain recombines TRBV29-1 with TRBJ1-1, with 8 bases matching TRBD1. CDR1 and CDR2 from the germline V gene are SQVTM and ANQGSEA. V dropped 4 bases and J dropped 0; count of bases not matched to a gene: 4. The CDR3 is made up of 14 amino acids. CDR3 sequence: CSVGTGLLNTEAFF. The CDR3 bases are TGCAGCGTTGGGACAGGGCTCTTGAACACTGAAGCTTTCTTT.

The V gene is TRBV2, the J gene TRBJ1-1, with D tentatively TRBD1 (5 bases). Germline V gene lookup returns CDR1 SNHLY and CDR2 FYNNEI. The germline V and J ends were trimmed by 6 bases and 6 bases, with 32 bases remaining between them. The CDR3 is 19 amino acids. Here the CDR3 DNA reads TGTGCCAGCAGCATGAGGTCCAGGGACCTTCGGGAGGTCGGCGCTGAAGCTTTCTTT. This codes for CASSMRSRDLREVGAEAFF.

The chain carries TRBV6-2 or TRBV6-3 and TRBJ2-7; D gene unclear. Between the trimmed V and J ends, which lost 5 bases and 5 bases, there was a span of 10 bases. CDR3 length: 12 amino acids. Germline CDR1 and CDR2: MNHEY and SVGEGT. CDR3 DNA: TGTGCCAGCAGTCCATATAGGAACGAGCAGTACTTC. Translating gives CASSPYRNEQYF.

The rearrangement joins TRBV6-1 to TRBJ1-5, with 7 bases fitting TRBD1. The trim removed 7 bases at V and 3 bases at J, leaving 3 bases unmatched. CDR1 MNHNS and CDR2 SASEGT come from the germline V gene. CDR3 length: 13 residues. This CDR3 reads CASNRGLNQPQHF. The CDR3 bases are TGTGCCAGCAACAGGGGTCTCAATCAGCCCCAGCATTTT.

The chain combines TRBV7-9 with TRBJ2-1; 12 positions match TRBD2. This CDR3 spans 17 amino acids. The ends lost 5 bases at V and 4 bases at J; junction bases unmatched: 9. Germline values: CDR1 SEHNR, CDR2 FQNEAQ (reference sequence). The CDR3 here is CASSPVRLAGAYNEQFF. The CDR3 DNA is TGTGCCAGCAGCCCAGTCCGACTAGCGGGAGCGTACAATGAGCAGTTCTTC.

V is TRBV12-3 or TRBV12-4 and J is TRBJ1-2; a weak D match, TRBD1 (5 bases). The CDR3 sequence is 15 residues long. The V end lost 6 bases, the J end lost 1 base, and 15 bases lay between the germline ends. The CDR3 region has the DNA TGTGCCAGCAGCCGCGACAGAAACATTAACTATGGCTACACCTTC. This translates into CASSRDRNINYGYTF.

This clonotype was found many times. V gene TRBV3-1 combines with J gene TRBJ2-2, with TRBD1 matching 8 bases. CDR3 length: 14 amino acids. J was trimmed by 5 bases and V by 7 bases; bases with no gene match: 6. The germline V gene has CDR1 LGHDT and CDR2 YNNKEL (reference sequence). The CDR3 DNA sequence: TGTGCCAGCAACGACAGGGGTGATACCGGGGAGCTGTTTTTT. Residues: CASNDRGDTGELFF.

The rearrangement uses TRBV5-1 and TRBJ2-1; 11 bases align to TRBD2. Germline V gene sequence: CDR1 SGHRS, CDR2 YFSETQ. The CDR3 consists of 15 residues. Losses at the gene ends were 4 bases for V and 5 bases for J; bases not matched to a gene: 5. CDR3 nucleotide sequence: TGCGCCAGCAGCCCACTAGCGGGGGTGAACAATGAGCAGTTCTTC. It specifies CASSPLAGVNNEQFF.

V and J are TRBV5-1 and TRBJ2-5, with 7 bases identical to TRBD2. With V trimmed by 4 bases and J by 5 bases, 14 bases remained unmatched. The CDR3 is 16 residues long. CDR1 is SGHRS and CDR2 is YFSETQ in the germline V gene. CDR3: CASSIKGREVFETQYF. Here the CDR3 DNA reads TGCGCCAGCAGCATCAAGGGACGGGAGGTTTTTGAGACCCAGTACTTC. Full variable domain (outside the CDR3, taken from reference TRBV5-1 and TRBJ2-5): KAGVTQTPRYLIKTRGQQVTLSCSPISGHRSVSWYQQTPGQGLQFLFEYFSETQRNKGNFPGRFSGRQFSNSRSEMNVSTLELGDSALYLCASSIKGREVFETQYFGPGTRLLVL.

This clonotype was observed a handful of times. The chain has TRBV3-1 and TRBJ1-1; D might be TRBD1 (6 bases). This CDR3 has 13 residues. Germline V lookup: CDR1 LGHDT, CDR2 YNNKEL (reference sequence). Trimming removed 8 bases at V and 4 bases at J, with 14 bases between. CDR3 region: CASAGGGRTEAFF. The CDR3 DNA is TGTGCCAGCGCGGGGGGGGGCCGCACTGAAGCTTTCTTT.

The CDR3 is CSARTSGRGGETQYF. The CDR3 bases are TGCAGTGCCCGGACTAGCGGGAGGGGAGGGGAGACCCAGTACTTC. This sequence joins TRBV20-1 and TRBJ2-5; 15 bases are a match to TRBD2. The V gene's germline CDR1 is DFQATT and CDR2 SNEGSKA (reference sequence). The V gene end was trimmed by 6 bases and the J gene end by 5 bases; junction bases not matched to a gene: 7. The CDR3 has 15 residues.

This chain joins TRBV5-1 and TRBJ2-2; D is perhaps TRBD2 (5 bases). The CDR3 is 16 residues long. CDR1 is SGHRS, CDR2 YFSETQ, per germline. Deletions cut 5 bases from V and 0 bases from J, with 14 bases between. The chain's CDR3 is CASSGGSSTNTGELFF. The CDR3 region has the DNA TGCGCCAGCAGTGGTGGGAGCTCAACGAACACCGGGGAGCTGTTTTTT.

This clonotype was counted only a few times. The chain recombines TRBV7-9 with TRBJ1-3, with D perhaps matching TRBD1 (5 bases). Germline V gives CDR1 SEHNR, CDR2 FQNEAQ (reference sequence). The CDR3 spans 16 residues. Trimming left V 2 bases short and J 0 bases short, with 11 bases between. Here the CDR3 DNA reads TGTGCCAGCAGCTTATACAGGCCGAACTCTGGAAACACCATATATTTT. Its protein is CASSLYRPNSGNTIYF.

CDR3 residues: CASSQGRGGSGNTIYF. The CDR3, as DNA: TGCGCCAGCAGCCAAGGCCGGGGGGGCTCTGGAAACACCATATATTTT. V is TRBV4-3 and J is TRBJ1-3; D is perhaps TRBD1 (5 bases). Germline CDR1 is LGHNA and CDR2 is YSLEER. V was pared by 1 base and J by 0 bases, with 10 bases between. The CDR3 consists of 16 residues.

This clonotype was found many times. The chain joins TRBV11-2 to TRBJ1-1; D gene uncertain. The V gene lost 0 bases and the J gene lost 6 bases, with 11 bases spanning the gap. The CDR3 length is 14 residues. From germline, CDR1 is SGHAT and CDR2 FQNNGV. As DNA, the CDR3 is TGTGCCAGCAGCTTAGATCGAGCAGCCTCTGAAGCTTTCTTT. This encodes CASSLDRAASEAFF.

In this sample, this clonotype turned up a few times. The chain employs TRBV20-1 and TRBJ1-5; 9 nucleotides align to TRBD1. This CDR3 has 13 amino acids. CDR1 is DFQATT, CDR2 SNEGSKA, per germline (reference sequence). The ends lost 5 bases at V and 3 bases at J; junction bases unmatched: 2. CDR3 protein: CSAVQGANQPQHF. In nucleotides, the CDR3 is TGCAGTGCTGTACAGGGGGCCAATCAGCCCCAGCATTTT.

The table lists this clonotype with a few counts. The V gene is TRBV7-8, the J gene TRBJ1-5; no definite D call. Trimming removed 0 bases at V and 4 bases at J, with 7 bases between. The germline V gene encodes CDR1 SGHVS and CDR2 FQNEAQ. The CDR3 is 14 amino acids. In DNA form, the CDR3 reads TGTGCCAGCAGCTTAGCCCCTCAGAATCAGCCCCAGCATTTT. Translation: CASSLAPQNQPQHF.

This clonotype was recorded many times. The chain is built from TRBV11-2 and TRBJ2-1; TRBD2 agrees at 11 bases. Germline assignment: CDR1 SGHAT and CDR2 FQNNGV. V shed 3 bases, J shed 0 bases, and the junction held 1 base outside the gene matches. The CDR3 spans 16 residues. CDR3 sequence: CASSFTSGSSYNEQFF. The CDR3 coding sequence is TGTGCCAGCAGCTTCACTAGCGGGAGCTCCTACAATGAGCAGTTCTTC.

The chain carries TRBV19 and TRBJ1-2; maybe TRBD1 (5 bases). Germline CDR1 and CDR2: LNHDA and SQIVND (reference sequence). This CDR3 has 14 residues. Trimming left V 4 bases short and J 6 bases short, with 15 bases between. For the CDR3, the DNA is TGTGCCAGTAGTACCGGGACCTCCATCCATGGCTACACCTTC. Protein product: CASSTGTSIHGYTF.

This clonotype was found many times. The chain is built from TRBV28 and TRBJ2-3, with 15 bases aligning to TRBD2. The CDR3 loop spans 19 amino acids. Germline CDR1 is MDHEN and CDR2 is SYDVKM. Losses at the gene ends were 5 bases for V and 4 bases for J; bases not matched to a gene: 13. The CDR3 spells CASSPQGLAGGRVADTQYF. Written as DNA, the CDR3 is TGTGCCAGCAGTCCCCAGGGACTAGCGGGAGGTAGGGTGGCAGATACGCAGTATTTT. The full variable domain, in which reference TRBV28 and TRBJ2-3 provide the parts outside the CDR3, is DVKVTQSSRYLVKRTGEKVFLECVQDMDHENMFWYRQDPGLGLRLIYFSYDVKMKEKGDIPEGYSVSREKKERFSLILESASTNQTSMYLCASSPQGLAGGRVADTQYFGPGTRLTVL.